This T cell receptor beta chain appears in the sequencing data of a study of spatial heterogeneity in lung cancer. About the research overall: The follow-up PBMC samples were sequenced whenever they were available. The median time to follow-up was around 24 months after resection. The mean occurrence of each unique TCR and UMI combination in raw reads exceeded eight. Study-wide points: The study found ubiquitous expanded tumor TCRs in blood more at resection than follow-up.

One entry per CDR3 protein, called by TCRdb with MiXCR from the 5' RACE reads. This table holds about 50,000 distinct CDR3 sequences, less than 9% found once. Trimming took 4 bases from V and 5 from J; bases not matched to a gene: 18. Germline CDR1 reads MNHEY; CDR2 reads SVGEGT. This CDR3 has 18 amino acids. Time point in this sample: blood at routine non-recurrence follow-up after resection. Whole RNA, isolated from tumor, nontumor lung or frozen PBMC, was sequenced without prior sorting. This clonotype was recorded at least ten times. Its target is not known. V and J are TRBV6-2 or TRBV6-3 and TRBJ2-3, with 7 bases that match TRBD2. The specimen was PBMCs, collected at follow-up. This TCR was sampled from a female donor with early-stage non-small cell lung cancer. Written as DNA, the CDR3 is TGTGCCAGCAGTTTCAACTCGGCGAGCGGGGTAGGAGTAGATACGCAGTATTTT. Translated: CASSFNSASGVGVDTQYF.